The entry that follows covers one T cell receptor (beta chain) sequence. The sample belongs to a study of T cells expressing NK-cell markers. Turning to the study itself: Sorted CD3+CD56+NKG2C+, CD3+CD56+NKG2C- and CD3+CD56-NKG2C+ T-cell subsets were beta-chain profiled. The sequencing cohort of eight donors included seven HCMV-seropositive individuals and one seronegative individual.

UMIs were included in TCR beta cDNA generated by 5'RACE template switching. TCRdb re-called the 5' RACE reads; one entry per CDR3 protein, DNA not given. This sample's table has hundreds of thousands of distinct CDR3 sequences. Germline V CDR1 and CDR2: MNHEY, SMNVEV (reference sequence). The CDR3 consists of 15 residues. The sequence derives from a man aged 18-75 years in good health. This chain links TRBV27 with TRBJ2-3; TCRdb proposes TRBD2, but this gene call is untestable without DNA. Specimen: blood T cells: a sorted CD56 or NKG2C T cell subset, CD4+ or CD8+ T cells, or bulk PBMC T cells (not recorded which). The CDR3 loop reads CASSPGALVTDTQYF.